This TCR beta chain was recovered during a study of beta chain features in type 1 diabetes. A single heparinised blood sample, averaging about 120 mL, was obtained per donor. This CDR3 spans 12 amino acids. Germline V lookup: CDR1 MNHNS, CDR2 SASEGT. Trimming cost V 1 base and J 4 bases, with 4 bases left between them. Details on this clone: Its antigen remains unknown.

Regarding the study as a whole: More deletions and fewer insertions at VDJ junctions were found in patients with type 1 diabetes.

Investigators reverse transcribed all isolated RNA, so they sequenced expressed TCRB transcripts. TCRdb keeps only in-frame clones here, not all; method: immunoSEQ multiplex PCR. The sample yields around 300,000 clones, 7.5% to 9.5% seen once. Source material: central memory CD4+ T cells from blood. The source is a woman aged 18-35 years in good health. The V gene is TRBV6-1, the J gene TRBJ1-2; D gene uncertain. CDR3 DNA: TGTGCCAGCAGTGAAGGAGGCTATGGCTACACCTTC. Translation gives CASSEGGYGYTF.